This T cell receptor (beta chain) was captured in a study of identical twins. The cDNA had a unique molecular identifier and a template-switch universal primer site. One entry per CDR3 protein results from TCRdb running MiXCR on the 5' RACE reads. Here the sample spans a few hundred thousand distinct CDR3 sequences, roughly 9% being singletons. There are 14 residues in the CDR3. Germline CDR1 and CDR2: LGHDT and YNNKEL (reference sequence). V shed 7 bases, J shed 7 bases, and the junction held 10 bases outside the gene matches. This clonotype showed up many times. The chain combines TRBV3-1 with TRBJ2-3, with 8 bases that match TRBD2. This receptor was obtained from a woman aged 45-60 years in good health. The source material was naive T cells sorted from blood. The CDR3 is CASTAGGSLNTQYF. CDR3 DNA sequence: TGTGCCAGCACGGCGGGAGGTTCACTAAATACGCAGTATTTT.